At least ten counts were recorded for the clone carrying this T cell receptor beta chain. Its antigen is unidentified. CDR3 length: 14 residues. The V gene's germline CDR1 is MDHEN and CDR2 SYDVKM. The V and J ends lost 1 base and 3 bases respectively, with 9 bases between them. These data originate in a study of identical twins. Study-wide results and limits: Twins' excess sharing was less marked for out-of-frame beta sequences. Analyses based on zero insertions could be partly confounded by invariant MAIT and iNKT cells. Where out-of-frame alpha sequences were twin-shared, they showed excess low generation probability.

TCRdb reanalysed the 5' RACE reads using MiXCR and keeps one entry per CDR3 protein. The profile shows some 1,700,000 distinct CDR3 sequences, about 32% of them singletons. This sequence originates from a newborn girl in good health. The rearrangement links TRBV28 to TRBJ1-2; D gene ambiguous. Sequences were obtained from cord blood. CDR3 in DNA: TGTGCCAGCAGTTTATCGCACCGCTACTATGGCTACACCTTC. Translated: CASSLSHRYYGYTF.